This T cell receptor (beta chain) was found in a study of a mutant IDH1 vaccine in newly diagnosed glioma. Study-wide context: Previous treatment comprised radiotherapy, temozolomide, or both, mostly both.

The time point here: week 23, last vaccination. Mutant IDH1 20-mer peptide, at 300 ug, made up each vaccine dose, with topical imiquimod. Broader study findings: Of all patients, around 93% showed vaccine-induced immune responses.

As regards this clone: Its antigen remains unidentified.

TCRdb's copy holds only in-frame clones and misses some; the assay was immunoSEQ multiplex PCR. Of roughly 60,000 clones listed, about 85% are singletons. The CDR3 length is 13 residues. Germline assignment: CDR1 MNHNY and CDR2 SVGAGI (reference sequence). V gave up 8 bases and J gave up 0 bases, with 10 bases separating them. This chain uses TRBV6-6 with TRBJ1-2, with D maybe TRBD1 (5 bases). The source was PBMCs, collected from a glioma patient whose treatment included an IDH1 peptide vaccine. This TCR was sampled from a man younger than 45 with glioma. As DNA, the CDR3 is TGTGCCAGCTCGGGGGGTACTAACTATGGCTACACCTTC. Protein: CASSGGTNYGYTF.